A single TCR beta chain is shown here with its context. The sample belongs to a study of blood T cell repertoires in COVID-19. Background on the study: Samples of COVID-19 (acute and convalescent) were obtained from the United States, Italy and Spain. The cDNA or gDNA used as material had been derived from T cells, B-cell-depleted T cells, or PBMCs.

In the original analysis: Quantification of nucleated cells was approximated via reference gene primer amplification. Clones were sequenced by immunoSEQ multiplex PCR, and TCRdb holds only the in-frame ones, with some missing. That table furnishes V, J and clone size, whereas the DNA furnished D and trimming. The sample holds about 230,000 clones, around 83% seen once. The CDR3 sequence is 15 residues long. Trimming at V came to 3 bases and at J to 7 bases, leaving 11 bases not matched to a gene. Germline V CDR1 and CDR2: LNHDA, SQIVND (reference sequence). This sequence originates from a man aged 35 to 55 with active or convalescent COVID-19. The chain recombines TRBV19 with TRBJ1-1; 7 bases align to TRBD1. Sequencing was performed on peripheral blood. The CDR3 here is CASSIRGGGAGEAFF. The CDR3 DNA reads TGTGCCAGTAGTATTCGTGGAGGGGGCGCAGGTGAAGCTTTCTTT.